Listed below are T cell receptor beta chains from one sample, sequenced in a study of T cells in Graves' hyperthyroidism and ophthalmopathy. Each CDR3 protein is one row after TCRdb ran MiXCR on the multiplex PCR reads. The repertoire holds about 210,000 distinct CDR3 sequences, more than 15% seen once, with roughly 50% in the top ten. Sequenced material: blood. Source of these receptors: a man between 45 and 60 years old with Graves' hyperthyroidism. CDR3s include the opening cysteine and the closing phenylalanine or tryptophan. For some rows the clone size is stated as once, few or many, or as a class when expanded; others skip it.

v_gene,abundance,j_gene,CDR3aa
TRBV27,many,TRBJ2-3,CASSLFSVRAGVPSSTDTQYF
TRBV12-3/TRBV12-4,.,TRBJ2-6,CASSLYAGVNVLTF
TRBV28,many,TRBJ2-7,CASSSSLREQYF
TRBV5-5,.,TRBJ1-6,CASSKSSYNSPLHF
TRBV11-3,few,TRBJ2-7,CASGVGRSSYEQYF
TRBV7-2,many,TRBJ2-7,CASSLAVQGEQYF
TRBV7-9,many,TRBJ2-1,CASSDGTGLSNEQFF
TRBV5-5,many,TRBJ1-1,CASSLMQTNTEAFF
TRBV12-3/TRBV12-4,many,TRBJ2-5,CASSLGSGAQETQYF
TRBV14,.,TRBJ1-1,CASSLRTVNTEAFF
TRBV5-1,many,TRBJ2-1,CASNPLDSSYNEQFF
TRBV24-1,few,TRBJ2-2,CATSEGIAQTGELFF
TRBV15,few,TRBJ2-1,CATSRGEYNEQFF
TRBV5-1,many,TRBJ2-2,CASSLGRHDTGELFF
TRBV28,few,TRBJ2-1,CASSLFLVQDRIFYNEQFF
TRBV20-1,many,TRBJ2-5,CSAETGGNQETQYF
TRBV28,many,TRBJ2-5,CASSLGFHRGETQYF
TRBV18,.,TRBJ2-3,CASSPTLEVTDTQYF
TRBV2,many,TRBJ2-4,CASFGAKNIQYF
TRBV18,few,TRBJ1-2,CASSPDRDGYTF
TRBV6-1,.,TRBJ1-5,CASSESGDQPQHF
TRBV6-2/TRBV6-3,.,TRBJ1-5,CASKLRQTRNQPQHF
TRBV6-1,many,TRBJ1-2,CASSPGQGIGYTF
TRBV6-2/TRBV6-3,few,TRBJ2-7,CASRDRRNEQYF
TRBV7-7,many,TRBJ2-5,CASSLGRTAETQYF
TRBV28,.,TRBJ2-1,CASSLWTSGRGEQFF
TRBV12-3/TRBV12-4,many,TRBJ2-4,CASSLQGGNIQYF
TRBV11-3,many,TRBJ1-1,CASSTRGTDGTEAFF
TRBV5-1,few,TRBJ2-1,CASSLKGLAGAARNEQFF
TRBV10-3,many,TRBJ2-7,CAISESAAVSYEQYF
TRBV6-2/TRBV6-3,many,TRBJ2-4,CASSRPGLAKNIQYF
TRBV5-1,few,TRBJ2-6,CASSPDTSGANVLTF
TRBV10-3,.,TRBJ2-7,CAIRGQGAPYEQYF
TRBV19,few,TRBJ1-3,CASSMRGSNSGNTIYF
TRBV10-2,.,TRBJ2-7,CASSEETGLYEQYF